This paragraph covers one T cell receptor beta chain sequence. Its antigen remains unidentified. The data originate from a study of cytomegalovirus exposure and HLA in healthy donors. Germline V gene sequence: CDR1 LGHNA, CDR2 YNFKEQ. This CDR3 is built from 14 residues. V dropped 1 base and J dropped 6 bases, with 12 bases sitting between them. Study outcomes and limitations: Among TCR beta chains of equal frequency, HLA-associated ones were more clonally expanded in a later analysis. In the analysis, some V segments, TRBV6-2 and TRBV6-3 included, were excluded as indistinguishable.

The PCR used 60 Vbeta and 13 Jbeta primers. The protocol was immunoSEQ multiplex PCR, while the TCRdb copy is restricted to in-frame clones and leaves out a portion. The table includes 210,000 or so clones, more than 60% detected once. This TCR derives from a woman aged 55-69 years in good health and CMV-seropositive. This chain links TRBV4-2 with TRBJ1-1; D gene ambiguous. Material: PBMCs. CDR3 protein: CASSQGSAMAEAFF. DNA of the CDR3: TGTGCCAGCAGCCAAGGGTCCGCGATGGCTGAAGCTTTCTTT.